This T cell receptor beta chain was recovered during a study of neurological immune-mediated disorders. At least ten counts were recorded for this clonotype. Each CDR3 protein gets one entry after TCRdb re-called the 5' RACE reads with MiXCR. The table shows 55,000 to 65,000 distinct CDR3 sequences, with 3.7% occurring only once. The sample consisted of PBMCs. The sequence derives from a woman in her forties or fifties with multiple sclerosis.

CDR3 sequence (DNA): TGTGCCACCAGCAGAGATGGGAGGAGTAAGGAACTGTTTTTT. Encoded protein: CATSRDGRSKELFF. The chain combines TRBV15 with TRBJ1-4; D uncertain. This CDR3 has 14 amino acids. Germline loops: CDR1 LNHNV, CDR2 YYDKDF (reference sequence). V was clipped by 0 bases and J by 12 bases, with 14 bases between them.